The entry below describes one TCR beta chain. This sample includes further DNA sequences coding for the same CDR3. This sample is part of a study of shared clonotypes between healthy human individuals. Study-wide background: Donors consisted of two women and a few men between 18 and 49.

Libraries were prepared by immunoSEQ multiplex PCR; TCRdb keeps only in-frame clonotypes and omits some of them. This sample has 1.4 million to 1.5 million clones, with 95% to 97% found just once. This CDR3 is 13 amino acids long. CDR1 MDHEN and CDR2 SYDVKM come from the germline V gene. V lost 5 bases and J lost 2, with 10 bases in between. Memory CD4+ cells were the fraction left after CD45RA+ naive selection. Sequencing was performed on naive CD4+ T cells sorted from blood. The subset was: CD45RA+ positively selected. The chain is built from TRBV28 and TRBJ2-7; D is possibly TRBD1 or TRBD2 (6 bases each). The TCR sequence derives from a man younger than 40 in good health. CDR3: CASSLGGPYEQYF. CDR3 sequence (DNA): TGTGCCAGCAGTCTAGGGGGGCCCTACGAGCAGTACTTC.